A selection of T cell receptor beta chains follows, all from one sample in a study of T cells after yellow fever vaccination. TCRdb re-analysed the 5' RACE reads in MiXCR, keeping a single row per CDR3 protein. The table lists just under 600,000 distinct CDR3 sequences, approximately 13% of them singletons, with over 11% in the top ten. The source was PBMCs, collected on the day of the yellow fever booster vaccination. These receptors were obtained from a man aged 30-40 years who received the YFV17D yellow fever vaccine. Each CDR3 is given without its conserved first and last residue. Each record gives: V gene, J gene, CDR3 protein.

V gene: TRBV12-3/TRBV12-4; J gene: TRBJ2-1; CDR3 protein: ASRKGTGAYNEQF
V gene: TRBV5-1; J gene: TRBJ2-2; CDR3 protein: ASSPMTGYTGELF
V gene: TRBV29-1; J gene: TRBJ2-1; CDR3 protein: SGSSGEQF
V gene: TRBV7-9; J gene: TRBJ2-5; CDR3 protein: ASSIGTSGYQETQY
V gene: TRBV28; J gene: TRBJ1-4; CDR3 protein: ASSLGGSNEKLF
V gene: TRBV5-1; J gene: TRBJ2-5; CDR3 protein: ASSLVLAGEETQY
V gene: TRBV3-1; J gene: TRBJ2-2; CDR3 protein: ASSQPDGELF
V gene: TRBV6-2/TRBV6-3; J gene: TRBJ2-1; CDR3 protein: ASSYSIGSNEQF
V gene: TRBV4-2; J gene: TRBJ2-7; CDR3 protein: ASSQTGDRSYEQY
V gene: TRBV5-1; J gene: TRBJ2-1; CDR3 protein: ASGSGGAYDNEQF
V gene: TRBV7-2; J gene: TRBJ2-1; CDR3 protein: ASSLGTSRGNEQF
V gene: TRBV5-1; J gene: TRBJ2-3; CDR3 protein: ASSLEGEDTQY
V gene: TRBV9; J gene: TRBJ2-5; CDR3 protein: ASSALAGGETQY
V gene: TRBV28; J gene: TRBJ2-4; CDR3 protein: ASSGGNIQY
V gene: TRBV29-1; J gene: TRBJ1-4; CDR3 protein: SVSDSLWEKLF
V gene: TRBV3-1; J gene: TRBJ2-5; CDR3 protein: ASSQEGRETQY
V gene: TRBV7-2; J gene: TRBJ2-7; CDR3 protein: ASSLGGGPYYEQY
V gene: TRBV9; J gene: TRBJ2-5; CDR3 protein: ASSVGDSRQETQY
V gene: TRBV6-5; J gene: TRBJ2-5; CDR3 protein: ASSYSGRAGETQY
V gene: TRBV4-3; J gene: TRBJ2-2; CDR3 protein: ASSQTRLAGELF
V gene: TRBV12-3/TRBV12-4; J gene: TRBJ2-5; CDR3 protein: ASSFGLQETQY
V gene: TRBV7-6; J gene: TRBJ2-5; CDR3 protein: ASSPLTGETQY
V gene: TRBV7-8; J gene: TRBJ2-7; CDR3 protein: ASSLGAGTLSYEQY
V gene: TRBV25-1; J gene: TRBJ2-7; CDR3 protein: ASSQTSGEQY
V gene: TRBV3-1; J gene: TRBJ2-4; CDR3 protein: ASSPQAIAKNIQY
V gene: TRBV20-1; J gene: TRBJ2-1; CDR3 protein: SARGFRLRSYNEQF
V gene: TRBV4-3; J gene: TRBJ1-6; CDR3 protein: ASSQGRVGSPLH
V gene: TRBV27; J gene: TRBJ2-3; CDR3 protein: ASSFSLTPTDTQY
V gene: TRBV5-6; J gene: TRBJ1-4; CDR3 protein: ASSLWRSTNEKLF
V gene: TRBV20-1; J gene: TRBJ2-7; CDR3 protein: SANQGAYEQY
V gene: TRBV2; J gene: TRBJ1-2; CDR3 protein: ASSTGRLIPGYGYT
V gene: TRBV5-5; J gene: TRBJ2-7; CDR3 protein: ASSLAGLALRLDEQY
V gene: TRBV6-1; J gene: TRBJ2-1; CDR3 protein: ASTSLMTSGYNEQF
V gene: TRBV7-2; J gene: TRBJ1-5; CDR3 protein: ASSLGAKQPQH
V gene: TRBV27; J gene: TRBJ2-7; CDR3 protein: ASSLLGEGSYEQY
V gene: TRBV20-1; J gene: TRBJ2-1; CDR3 protein: SARDPNSYPDEQF
V gene: TRBV12-3/TRBV12-4; J gene: TRBJ2-5; CDR3 protein: ASTNRGPTLTQY
V gene: TRBV15; J gene: TRBJ2-1; CDR3 protein: ATSRDAAGGWDEQF
V gene: TRBV19; J gene: TRBJ2-7; CDR3 protein: ASSISGLVFEQY
V gene: TRBV7-6; J gene: TRBJ2-1; CDR3 protein: ASSFEAGSDNEQF
V gene: TRBV6-1; J gene: TRBJ1-4; CDR3 protein: ASSEDPARLNEKLF
V gene: TRBV7-2; J gene: TRBJ1-3; CDR3 protein: ASSLQGAYENTIY
V gene: TRBV27; J gene: TRBJ1-2; CDR3 protein: ASSAGTGGSYGYT
V gene: TRBV29-1; J gene: TRBJ2-1; CDR3 protein: SVEDRLGNEQF
V gene: TRBV24-1; J gene: TRBJ1-5; CDR3 protein: ATSESGRNQPQH
V gene: TRBV4-2; J gene: TRBJ1-4; CDR3 protein: ASSQEFGEKLF
V gene: TRBV29-1; J gene: TRBJ2-5; CDR3 protein: SGTGGMETQY
V gene: TRBV20-1; J gene: TRBJ2-3; CDR3 protein: SARRLDTQY
V gene: TRBV11-2; J gene: TRBJ2-7; CDR3 protein: ASSLETGLAGVSYEQY
V gene: TRBV7-9; J gene: TRBJ1-2; CDR3 protein: ASSFGRTGIYGYT
V gene: TRBV4-2; J gene: TRBJ2-7; CDR3 protein: ASTRRGVKGQY
V gene: TRBV27; J gene: TRBJ2-7; CDR3 protein: ASSLSELVPSYEQY
V gene: TRBV9; J gene: TRBJ2-1; CDR3 protein: ASSVGTGGSYNEQF
V gene: TRBV7-2; J gene: TRBJ2-5; CDR3 protein: ASSLQGWTQY
V gene: TRBV20-1; J gene: TRBJ2-7; CDR3 protein: SARDFRSEGSSYEQY